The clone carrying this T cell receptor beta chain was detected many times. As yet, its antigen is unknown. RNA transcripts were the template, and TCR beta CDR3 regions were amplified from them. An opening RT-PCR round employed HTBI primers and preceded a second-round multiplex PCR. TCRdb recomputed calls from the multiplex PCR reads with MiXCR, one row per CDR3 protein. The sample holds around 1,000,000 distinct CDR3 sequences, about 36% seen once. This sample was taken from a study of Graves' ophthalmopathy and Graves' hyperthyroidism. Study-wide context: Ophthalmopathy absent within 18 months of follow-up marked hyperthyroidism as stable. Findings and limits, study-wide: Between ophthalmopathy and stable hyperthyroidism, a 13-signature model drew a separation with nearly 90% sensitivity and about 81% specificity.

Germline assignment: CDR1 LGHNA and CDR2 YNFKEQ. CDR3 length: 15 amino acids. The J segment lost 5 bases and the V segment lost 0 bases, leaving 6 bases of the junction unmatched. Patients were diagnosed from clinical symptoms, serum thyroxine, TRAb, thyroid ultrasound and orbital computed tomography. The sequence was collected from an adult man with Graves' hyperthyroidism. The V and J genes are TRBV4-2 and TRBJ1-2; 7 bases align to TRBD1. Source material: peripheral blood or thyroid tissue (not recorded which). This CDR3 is CASSQDLGGAYGYTF. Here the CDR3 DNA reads TGTGCCAGCAGCCAAGATTTAGGGGGCGCTTATGGCTACACCTTC.